This T cell receptor beta chain was profiled in a study of blood T cell repertoires in COVID-19. For the study at large: The United States, Italy and Spain provided the acute and convalescent COVID-19 samples. PBMCs, B-cell-depleted T cells, or T cells were the source of the cDNA or gDNA that made up the material.

Study processing details: Reference gene primer amplification yielded estimated nucleated cell counts. The method was immunoSEQ multiplex PCR; TCRdb's version includes in-frame clones alone and lacks a portion of them. From that table come the V and J calls and clone size; the DNA was used to work out D and trimming. The table lists more than 85,000 clones, 81% of them singletons. V was trimmed by 6 bases and J by 4 bases, leaving 13 bases between them. CDR3 size: 14 residues. The germline V gene has CDR1 SEHNR and CDR2 FQNEAQ (reference sequence). This receptor was taken from a woman between 70 and 85 years old with acute or convalescent COVID-19. The specimen was peripheral blood. The chain combines TRBV7-9 with TRBJ1-3; D unresolved. CDR3 in amino acids: CASSPSGSGNTIYF. The CDR3 region has the DNA TGTGCCAGCAGTCCTTCAGGTTCGGGAAACACCATATATTTT.